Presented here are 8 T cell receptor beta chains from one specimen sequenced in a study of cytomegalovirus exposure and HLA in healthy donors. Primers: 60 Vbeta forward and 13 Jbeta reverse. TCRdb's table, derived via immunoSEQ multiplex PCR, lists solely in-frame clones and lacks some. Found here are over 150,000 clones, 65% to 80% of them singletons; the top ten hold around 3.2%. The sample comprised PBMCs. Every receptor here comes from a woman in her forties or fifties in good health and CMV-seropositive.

CDR3 coding DNA: TGCGCCAGCAGCTGGGGGGGACAGGGGGCATACTCCTATGGCTACACCTTC. This sequence encodes CASSWGGQGAYSYGYTF. This rearrangement joins TRBV5-1 to TRBJ1-2, with 12 nucleotides matching TRBD1. The CDR3 contains 17 residues. In germline, CDR1 is SGHRS, CDR2 YFSETQ. The ends lost 3 bases at V and 4 bases at J; junction bases unmatched: 10.

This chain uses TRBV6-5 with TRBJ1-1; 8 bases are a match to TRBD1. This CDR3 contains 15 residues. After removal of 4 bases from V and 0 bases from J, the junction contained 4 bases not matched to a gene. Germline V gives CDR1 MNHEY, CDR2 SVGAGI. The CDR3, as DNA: TGTGCCAGCAGTTGGGGGACAGGCGTGAACACTGAAGCTTTCTTT. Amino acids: CASSWGTGVNTEAFF.

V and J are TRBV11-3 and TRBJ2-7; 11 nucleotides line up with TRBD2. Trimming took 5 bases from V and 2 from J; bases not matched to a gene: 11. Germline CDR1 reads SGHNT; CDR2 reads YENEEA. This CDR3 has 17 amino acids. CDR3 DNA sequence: TGTGCCAGCAGCCTCCGCCGTACTAGCGGGGGCGCCTACGAGCAGTACTTC. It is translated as CASSLRRTSGGAYEQYF.

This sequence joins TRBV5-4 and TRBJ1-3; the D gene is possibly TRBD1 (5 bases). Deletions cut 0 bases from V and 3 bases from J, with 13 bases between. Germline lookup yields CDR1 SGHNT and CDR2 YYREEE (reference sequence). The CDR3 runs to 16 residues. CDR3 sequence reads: CASSLVGPDIGNTIYF. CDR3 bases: TGTGCCAGCAGCTTGGTAGGGCCGGACATTGGAAACACCATATATTTT.

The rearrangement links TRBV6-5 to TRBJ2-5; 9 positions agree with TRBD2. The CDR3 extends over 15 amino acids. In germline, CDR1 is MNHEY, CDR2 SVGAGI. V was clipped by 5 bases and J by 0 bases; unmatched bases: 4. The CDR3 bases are TGTGCCAGCAGTCGGAGCGGGGGGTACCAAGAGACCCAGTACTTC. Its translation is CASSRSGGYQETQYF.

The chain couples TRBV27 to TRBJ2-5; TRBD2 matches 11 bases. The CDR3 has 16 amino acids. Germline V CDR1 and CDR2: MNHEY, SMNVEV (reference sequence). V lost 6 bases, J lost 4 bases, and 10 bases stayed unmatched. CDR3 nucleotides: TGTGCCAGCAGCAAGACACTAGCGGGGGCTTTAGAGACCCAGTACTTC. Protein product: CASSKTLAGALETQYF.

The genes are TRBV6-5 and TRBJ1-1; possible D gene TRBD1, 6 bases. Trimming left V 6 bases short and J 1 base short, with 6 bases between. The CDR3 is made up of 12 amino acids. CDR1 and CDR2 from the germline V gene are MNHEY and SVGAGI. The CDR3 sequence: CASRQGNTEAFF. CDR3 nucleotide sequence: TGTGCCAGCAGACAGGGGAACACTGAAGCTTTCTTT.

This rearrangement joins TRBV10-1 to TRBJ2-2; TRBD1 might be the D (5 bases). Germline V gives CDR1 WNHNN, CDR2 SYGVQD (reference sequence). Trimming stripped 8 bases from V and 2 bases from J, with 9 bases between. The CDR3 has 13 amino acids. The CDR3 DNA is TGCGCCAGCCGACAGAGTAACACCGGGGAGCTGTTTTTT. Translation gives CASRQSNTGELFF.